This TCR beta chain was documented in a study of blood T cell repertoires in COVID-19. The method was immunoSEQ multiplex PCR; TCRdb's version includes in-frame clones alone and lacks a portion of them. Found here are 200,000 to 300,000 clones, about 83% of them singletons; the top ten hold approximately 4%. V was cut by 0 bases and J by 12 bases, with 15 bases left in between. Germline V gives CDR1 LGHNA, CDR2 YSLEER. The CDR3 totals 15 residues. Cohorts were based on clinical histories the participants reported. The TCR sequence derives from a woman aged 40 to 50 who had been exposed to COVID-19. This chain joins TRBV4-3 and TRBJ1-6; no definite D call. Sequenced sample: PBMCs or T cells enriched from blood (not recorded which). In nucleotides, the CDR3 is TGCGCCAGCAGCCAAGAGTGGGGAGGGCCCTTACCCCTCCACTTT. Translated, it gives CASSQEWGGPLPLHF.